Below are 29 T cell receptor beta chains sequenced from a single sample in a study of blood T cell repertoires in COVID-19. Produced via immunoSEQ multiplex PCR; TCRdb's table is partial and in-frame only. The sample contains 180,000 or so clones, around 80% of which appear only once. The material sequenced was PBMCs or T cells enriched from blood (not recorded which). All receptors derive from a man between 50 and 59 years old who had recovered from COVID-19.

This rearrangement joins TRBV5-8 to TRBJ2-5, with D possibly being TRBD2 (6 bases). Between the trimmed V and J ends, which lost 2 bases and 4 bases, there was a span of 12 bases. Germline lookup yields CDR1 SGHTS and CDR2 YDEGEE. The CDR3 covers 14 residues. The CDR3 region is CASSLPGVRETQYF. The CDR3 DNA reads as TGTGCCAGCAGCTTACCGGGAGTTCGAGAGACCCAGTACTTC. Full variable domain (missing parts from reference TRBV5-8 and TRBJ2-5): EAGVTQSPTHLIKTRGQQATLRCSPISGHTSVYWYQQALGLGLQFLLWYDEGEERNRGNFPPRFSGRQFPNYSSELNVNALELEDSALYLCASSLPGVRETQYFGPGTRLLVL.

This clone was found a few times. This chain connects TRBV2 to TRBJ2-3; possibly TRBD1 for D (6 bases). With 6 bases removed from V and 3 bases from J, the gap between germline ends came to 22 bases. In germline, CDR1 is SNHLY, CDR2 FYNNEI. The CDR3 is 17 amino acids. CDR3 loop: CASSRTPGGSSTDTQYF. The CDR3 DNA reads as TGTGCCAGCAGCCGAACCCCTGGGGGCAGTAGTACAGATACGCAGTATTTT.

This clone was counted only a few times. J is TRBJ2-1 and V is TRBV4-2; perhaps TRBD2 as D (7 bases). The CDR3 consists of 16 residues. The germline V and J ends were trimmed by 3 bases and 7 bases, with 19 bases remaining between them. CDR1 LGHNA and CDR2 YNFKEQ come from the germline V gene. In nucleotides, the CDR3 is TGTGCCAGCAGCCAGGGTCTACCGGGGAGGGGGAATGAGCAGTTCTTC. Translation gives CASSQGLPGRGNEQFF.

This chain links TRBV15 with TRBJ1-5; D is undetermined. The V gene's germline CDR1 is LNHNV and CDR2 YYDKDF (reference sequence). V lost 3 bases and J lost 5, with 14 bases in between. There are 15 residues in the CDR3. CDR3 protein: CATSSFAPDDQPQHF. CDR3 coding DNA: TGTGCCACCAGCAGCTTTGCCCCAGATGATCAGCCCCAGCATTTT.

This clone occurred a few times. The CDR3 nucleotides read TGTGCCAGTAGCGACCGGGACAGCCTCTGGGGCTACACCTTC. It yields the protein CASSDRDSLWGYTF. The chain links TRBV19 to TRBJ1-2; 7 positions match TRBD1. Germline V lookup: CDR1 LNHDA, CDR2 SQIVND (reference sequence). This CDR3 has 14 residues. With V trimmed by 6 bases and J by 8 bases, 12 bases remained unmatched. Based on the CDR3 plus reference TRBV19 and TRBJ1-2, the full variable domain is DGGITQSPKYLFRKEGQNVTLSCEQNLNHDAMYWYRQDPGQGLRLIYYSQIVNDFQKGDIAEGYSVSREKKESFPLTVTSAQKNPTAFYLCASSDRDSLWGYTFGSGTRLTVV.

The chain employs TRBV10-3 and TRBJ1-2, with TRBD1 matching 9 bases. Germline V lookup: CDR1 ENHRY, CDR2 SYGVKD. V shed 5 bases, J shed 7 bases, and the junction held 11 bases outside the gene matches. This CDR3 comprises 15 residues. The DNA for the CDR3 is TGTGCCATCAGTACAATGGACAGGGGTGACAGTGGCTACACCTTC. It codes for CAISTMDRGDSGYTF.

The chain carries TRBV28 and TRBJ1-3; D remains ambiguous. V was clipped by 5 bases and J by 2 bases, with 13 bases between them. The CDR3 is 15 amino acids. Germline V lookup: CDR1 MDHEN, CDR2 SYDVKM. CDR3: CASSPGSSPGNTIYF. The CDR3 nucleotides are TGTGCCAGCAGTCCCGGGTCCAGTCCTGGAAACACCATATATTTT.

The rearrangement links TRBV19 to TRBJ2-1; no firm D call. The V gene lost 6 bases and the J gene lost 4 bases, with 13 bases spanning the gap. The CDR3 is 14 amino acids. From germline, CDR1 is LNHDA and CDR2 SQIVND (reference sequence). The CDR3 here is CASSKQQQYNEQFF. The CDR3 nucleotides are TGTGCCAGTAGCAAACAGCAGCAATACAATGAGCAGTTCTTC. The whole variable domain, filled in from reference TRBV19 and TRBJ2-1, reads DGGITQSPKYLFRKEGQNVTLSCEQNLNHDAMYWYRQDPGQGLRLIYYSQIVNDFQKGDIAEGYSVSREKKESFPLTVTSAQKNPTAFYLCASSKQQQYNEQFFGPGTRLTVL.

The sample holds a few counts of this clone. At the DNA level, this CDR3 is encoded by other sequences in the same sample as well. The chain couples TRBV5-6 to TRBJ2-1; 12 nucleotides match TRBD2. Germline CDR1 and CDR2: SGHDT and YYEEEE. The CDR3 is made up of 14 amino acids. The ends lost 4 bases at V and 6 bases at J; junction bases unmatched: 2. The CDR3 loop is CASSLTSGSNEQFF. CDR3 DNA: TGTGCCAGCAGCCTGACTAGCGGGAGCAATGAGCAGTTCTTC.

The rearrangement links TRBV5-6 to TRBJ2-5; 7 bases agree with TRBD2. The trim removed 4 bases at V and 2 bases at J, leaving 5 bases unmatched. Germline assignment: CDR1 SGHDT and CDR2 YYEEEE. The CDR3 is 14 residues long. The CDR3: CASSRTRSQETQYF. The CDR3 coding sequence is TGTGCCAGCAGCCGGACTAGAAGTCAAGAGACCCAGTACTTC.

The V gene is TRBV5-6, the J gene TRBJ2-3, with TRBD1 identical over 9 bases. V shed 4 bases and J 3 bases; nucleotides not matched to a gene: 9. Germline-derived CDR1 and CDR2 are SGHDT and YYEEEE. CDR3 size: 16 residues. CDR3 loop: CASSQRQGVSTDTQYF. The CDR3 coding sequence is TGTGCCAGCAGCCAGAGACAGGGGGTATCGACAGATACGCAGTATTTT. The whole variable domain, filled in from reference TRBV5-6 and TRBJ2-3, reads DAGVTQSPTHLIKTRGQQVTLRCSPKSGHDTVSWYQQALGQGPQFIFQYYEEEERQRGNFPDRFSGHQFPNYSSELNVNALLLGDSALYLCASSQRQGVSTDTQYFGPGTRLTVL.

The genes are TRBV28 and TRBJ1-4, with 8 positions matching TRBD1. V shed 6 bases, J shed 8 bases, and the junction held 8 bases outside the gene matches. Germline V lookup: CDR1 MDHEN, CDR2 SYDVKM. The length of the CDR3 is 14 residues. CDR3 coding DNA: TGTGCCAGCAGATCAGGGGGCGCGGAGGAAAAACTGTTTTTT. Its protein is CASRSGGAEEKLFF.

The chain uses TRBV29-1 and TRBJ1-1; D is perhaps TRBD1 (5 bases). Germline CDR1 is SQVTM and CDR2 is ANQGSEA. The CDR3 totals 14 residues. V lost 3 bases to trimming and J lost 3 bases, with 14 bases between them. In DNA form, the CDR3 reads TGCAGCGTTGAGGGCGGGGGGAAGGACACTGAAGCTTTCTTT. Its protein product is CSVEGGGKDTEAFF.

The chain couples TRBV28 to TRBJ2-1; 10 bases map to TRBD1. Unmatched junction bases numbered 15, after V lost 4 bases and J lost 6 bases. There are 18 residues in the CDR3. The germline gives CDR1 MDHEN, CDR2 SYDVKM. For the CDR3, the DNA is TGTGCCAGCAGTTCATACCGGACCGGGACAGGGGATTCCAATGAGCAGTTCTTC. Its protein is CASSSYRTGTGDSNEQFF.

V usage is TRBV5-6 and J usage is TRBJ1-1; D gene uncertain. The germline CDR1 and CDR2 sequences are SGHDT and YYEEEE. The CDR3 length is 16 residues. Deletions cut 3 bases from V and 3 bases from J, with 18 bases between. The CDR3 reads CASSSSGNARHTEAFF. As DNA, the CDR3 is TGTGCCAGCAGCTCGTCCGGGAATGCCCGCCACACTGAAGCTTTCTTT.

The chain is built from TRBV28 and TRBJ2-7; 7 positions match TRBD1. V lost 5 bases to trimming and J lost 6 bases; unmatched junction nucleotides: 10. The CDR3 is 14 residues long. The germline V gene encodes CDR1 MDHEN and CDR2 SYDVKM. The CDR3 nucleotides are TGTGCCAGCAGTCCGGGACAGATTAGGTCCGAGCAGTACTTC. This translates into CASSPGQIRSEQYF.

J is TRBJ2-2 and V is TRBV12-2; no check of the table's D call, TRBD2, against the DNA was made. TRBV12-2 is described as a pseudogene. The CDR3 contains 18 residues. The DNA for the CDR3 is TGTGCAAGTCGCTTAACTGCCGGGACTAGCGGGAGAACCGGGGAGCTGTTTTTT. It specifies CASRLTAGTSGRTGELFF.

The chain is built from TRBV2 and TRBJ2-2, with 7 nucleotides matching TRBD1. The CDR3 contains 15 residues. The V segment lost 6 bases and the J segment 0 bases; nucleotides outside the gene matches: 4. Germline V lookup: CDR1 SNHLY, CDR2 FYNNEI. Written as DNA, the CDR3 is TGTGCCAGCAGGGTACAGGGGTCGAACACCGGGGAGCTGTTTTTT. It encodes CASRVQGSNTGELFF.

Written as DNA, the CDR3 is TGTGCCAGCAGTTCTGGTGGGCCGGTGAAGTACTTC. Protein: CASSSGGPVKYF. The chain links TRBV12-3 or TRBV12-4 to TRBJ2-5; D remains unclear. The V end lost 4 bases, the J end lost 12 bases, and 15 bases lay between the germline ends. The CDR3 has 12 amino acids.

A few counts support this clone. This chain connects TRBV15 to TRBJ1-2, with 12 bases that match TRBD1. J lost 8 bases, V lost 4 bases, and 11 bases had no gene match. The CDR3 consists of 16 residues. CDR1 LNHNV and CDR2 YYDKDF come from the germline V gene (reference sequence). The CDR3 sequence is CATSMRDRGPHLGYTF. The CDR3 DNA reads as TGTGCCACCAGCATGCGGGACAGGGGGCCCCACTTAGGCTACACCTTC.

The chain has TRBV10-3 and TRBJ2-2; 12 nucleotides agree with TRBD2. CDR3 size: 17 residues. Germline V CDR1 and CDR2: ENHRY, SYGVKD. Germline trimming cut 6 bases from V and 4 bases from J; bases unmatched to any gene: 9. The CDR3: CAIRSGTSGSFTGELFF. CDR3 nucleotide sequence: TGTGCCATCAGATCCGGGACTAGCGGGTCATTCACCGGGGAGCTGTTTTTT.

The V gene is TRBV5-4, the J gene TRBJ1-2, with D unclear. The CDR3 runs 12 residues. V lost 1 base and J lost 8, with 9 bases in between. Germline-derived CDR1 and CDR2 are SGHNT and YYREEE (reference sequence). CDR3 nucleotides: TGTGCCAGCAGCTTGAAACAAGTGGGCTACACCTTC. It is translated as CASSLKQVGYTF. Full variable domain (missing parts from reference TRBV5-4 and TRBJ1-2): ETGVTQSPTHLIKTRGQQVTLRCSSQSGHNTVSWYQQALGQGPQFIFQYYREEENGRGNFPPRFSGLQFPNYSSELNVNALELDDSALYLCASSLKQVGYTFGSGTRLTVV.

V usage is TRBV7-2 and J usage is TRBJ2-4; D call uncertain. The CDR3 runs to 13 residues. Germline CDR1 is SGHTA and CDR2 is FQGNSA. The V end was cut by 3 bases, the J end by 5 bases, with 8 bases between. CDR3 sequence reads: CASSFGLENIQYF. CDR3 sequence (DNA): TGTGCCAGCAGCTTCGGTTTAGAAAACATTCAGTACTTC.

The gene calls are TRBV15 and TRBJ2-1, with D perhaps matching TRBD2 (7 bases). The V and J ends lost 0 bases and 5 bases respectively, with 11 bases between them. This CDR3 is 15 amino acids long. CDR1 and CDR2 (germline): LNHNV, YYDKDF (reference sequence). In nucleotides, the CDR3 is TGTGCCACCAGCAGAGATCGGGGGGCCGACAATGAGCAGTTCTTC. It translates to CATSRDRGADNEQFF.

The rearrangement links TRBV19 to TRBJ2-3; 10 positions agree with TRBD2. The CDR3 spans 16 residues. The germline CDR1 and CDR2 sequences are LNHDA and SQIVND (reference sequence). The junction had 9 bases not matched to a gene; V was cut back by 4 bases and J by 5 bases. The CDR3 region is CASSTQRGGQVDTQYF. The CDR3 region has the DNA TGTGCCAGTAGTACCCAGCGGGGGGGCCAGGTAGATACGCAGTATTTT. The whole variable domain, filled in from reference TRBV19 and TRBJ2-3, reads DGGITQSPKYLFRKEGQNVTLSCEQNLNHDAMYWYRQDPGQGLRLIYYSQIVNDFQKGDIAEGYSVSREKKESFPLTVTSAQKNPTAFYLCASSTQRGGQVDTQYFGPGTRLTVL.

The chain carries TRBV5-1 and TRBJ2-5; 11 bases are a match to TRBD1. Germline V gives CDR1 SGHRS, CDR2 YFSETQ. Trimming took 0 bases from V and 5 from J; bases not matched to a gene: 6. The CDR3 runs 16 residues. This CDR3 reads CASSLGDRGMSETQYF. CDR3 nucleotide sequence: TGCGCCAGCAGCTTGGGGGACAGGGGGATGTCCGAGACCCAGTACTTC.

The V and J genes are TRBV7-9 and TRBJ1-6; the match to TRBD1 covers 7 bases. Germline V gives CDR1 SEHNR, CDR2 FQNEAQ (reference sequence). V dropped 4 bases and J dropped 14; count of bases not matched to a gene: 11. CDR3 length: 14 residues. CDR3 residues: CASSSTTGMVALHF. The CDR3 DNA follows: TGTGCCAGCAGCTCCACGACAGGGATGGTTGCCCTCCACTTT.

V usage is TRBV27 and J usage is TRBJ1-5; TRBD1 might be the D (6 bases). Germline V gives CDR1 MNHEY, CDR2 SMNVEV (reference sequence). The CDR3 extends over 18 amino acids. V was shortened by 3 bases and J by 0 bases, with 18 bases between the two germline ends. In nucleotides, the CDR3 is TGTGCCAGCAGTTTGGAGGGGGGGGCTCTCGCTAGCAATCAGCCCCAGCATTTT. The encoded protein is CASSLEGGALASNQPQHF.

The CDR3 DNA is TGTGCCAGCAGTGAAGCAGCAGGCCGCAATGAAAAACTGTTTTTT. This sequence encodes CASSEAAGRNEKLFF. The V call is TRBV6-1, the J call TRBJ1-4; D gene uncertain. Looked up from germline, CDR1 is MNHNS and CDR2 is SASEGT. Trimming took off 0 bases at V and 5 bases at J, with 10 bases between the two ends. The length of the CDR3 is 15 residues.